This is a list of T cell receptor beta chains from one sample in a study of response to subunit inactivated influenza vaccine. MiXCR, run by TCRdb on the RT-PCR reads, gives a single entry per CDR3 protein. The sample contains hundreds of thousands of distinct CDR3 sequences, about 11% of which appear only once. These same records also appear under a second study, on T cells expressing NK-cell markers.

The input for sequencing was PBMCs from blood, taken on the day of vaccination. These TCRs come from a man aged 50 to 60 who received an inactivated influenza vaccine. Each CDR3 is given with its conserved first and last residue. The D gene is left open where the match is weak. Some rows have no size entry. The others give once, few or many, or a class for an expanded clone.

TRBJ2-1 TRBV7-3 many TRBD2 CASSSTSGSGNEQFF TGTGCCAGCAGCTCGACTAGCGGGAGCGGCAATGAGCAGTTCTTC
TRBJ1-1 TRBV27 few NA CASSPTGRGTEAFF TGTGCCAGCAGTCCAACAGGGCGGGGGACTGAAGCTTTCTTT
TRBJ1-3 TRBV6-5 few TRBD1 CASSYEGASGNTIYF TGTGCCAGCAGTTATGAGGGGGCGAGTGGAAACACCATATATTTT
TRBJ2-1 TRBV15 NA TRBD1 CATSIRQGRLYNEQFF TGTGCCACCAGCATAAGACAGGGACGGTTGTACAATGAGCAGTTCTTC
TRBJ1-1 TRBV7-9 NA NA CASSPFGRQSGTEAFF TGTGCCAGCAGCCCCTTCGGGAGGCAAAGTGGCACCGAAGCTTTCTTT
TRBJ2-1 TRBV7-9 many TRBD2 CASSFDGGFNEQFF TGTGCCAGCAGCTTTGACGGGGGGTTCAATGAGCAGTTCTTC
TRBJ2-2 TRBV7-9 many NA CAPGGGNTGELFF TGTGCCCCAGGCGGCGGTAACACCGGGGAGCTGTTTTTT
TRBJ2-3 TRBV2 few NA CASSETGPRNTQYF TGTGCCAGCAGTGAGACGGGGCCGAGAAATACGCAGTATTTT
TRBJ2-7 TRBV6-1 NA NA CASGAEPSSYEQYF TGTGCCAGCGGAGCGGAGCCCTCCTCATACGAGCAGTACTTC
TRBJ2-7 TRBV20-1 few NA CSAIDYQTSSYEQYF TGCAGTGCTATCGACTACCAGACAAGCTCCTACGAGCAGTACTTC
TRBJ2-4 TRBV19 NA NA CASSPGRGPAKNIQYF TGTGCCAGTAGTCCAGGACGGGGGCCAGCCAAAAACATTCAGTACTTC
TRBJ2-5 TRBV10-3 few NA CAISNVGNPSSGETQYF TGTGCCATAAGCAATGTGGGAAACCCAAGTTCCGGTGAGACCCAGTACTTC
TRBJ2-2 TRBV7-8 few TRBD2 CASPGAGGRIGELFF TGTGCCAGCCCGGGAGCGGGGGGGCGGATCGGGGAGCTGTTTTTT
TRBJ2-4 TRBV4-3 NA NA CASSQGIPLAKNIQYF TGCGCCAGCAGCCAAGGTATCCCCTTAGCCAAAAACATTCAGTACTTC
TRBJ1-2 TRBV5-1 few NA CASSAGQRVGYTF TGCGCCAGCAGCGCTGGACAGCGAGTTGGCTACACCTTC
TRBJ2-5 TRBV19 many TRBD2 CASSIGDPSGVRETQYF TGTGCCAGTAGTATCGGCGACCCTAGCGGGGTTCGAGAGACCCAGTACTTC
TRBJ1-4 TRBV2 NA NA CAFARRPNEKLFF TGTGCCTTCGCTCGGCGGCCTAATGAAAAACTGTTTTTT
TRBJ2-7 TRBV14 NA TRBD1 CASSQAAGQGADYEQYF TGTGCCAGCAGCCAAGCCGCGGGACAGGGGGCCGACTACGAGCAGTACTTC
TRBJ2-1 TRBV5-1 few TRBD2 CASSLVASGVSYNEQFF TGCGCCAGCAGCTTGGTAGCTAGCGGTGTCTCCTACAATGAGCAGTTCTTC
TRBJ2-2 TRBV12-3/TRBV12-4 NA NA CATTQSGRTRGELFF TGTGCCACAACCCAGTCGGGACGGACAAGGGGGGAGCTGTTTTTT
TRBJ1-1 TRBV4-2 few NA CASSQESLYNTEAFF TGTGCCAGCAGCCAAGAAAGCCTGTACAACACTGAAGCTTTCTTT
TRBJ2-7 TRBV29-1 few NA CSAWDTTYEQYF TGCAGCGCCTGGGACACCACCTACGAGCAGTACTTC
TRBJ2-7 TRBV28 few NA CASSYGPALREQYF TGTGCCAGCAGTTACGGACCGGCCCTTCGGGAGCAGTACTTC
TRBJ2-3 TRBV6-5 few TRBD2 CASSYSSGGFTDTQYF TGTGCCAGCAGTTACTCGAGCGGGGGGTTCACAGATACGCAGTATTTT
TRBJ2-1 TRBV12-3/TRBV12-4 few TRBD1 CATRGPGPYNEQFF TGTGCCACCAGGGGGCCAGGCCCCTACAATGAGCAGTTCTTC
TRBJ2-5 TRBV20-1 many NA CSAGGRFRQETQYF TGCAGTGCTGGGGGACGGTTCCGTCAAGAGACCCAGTACTTC
TRBJ1-6 TRBV20-1 NA TRBD1 CSAREHAAGTGPLHF TGCAGTGCTAGAGAACACGCCGCCGGGACAGGGCCCCTCCACTTT
TRBJ2-1 TRBV7-9 few NA CASGVRRNEQFF TGTGCCAGTGGGGTTAGACGCAATGAGCAGTTCTTC
TRBJ2-7 TRBV6-2/TRBV6-3 NA NA CASQGVSYEQYF TGTGCCAGCCAAGGAGTTTCCTACGAGCAGTACTTC
TRBJ2-2 TRBV12-3/TRBV12-4 few TRBD1 CASSPPLTGVNTGELFF TGTGCCAGCAGTCCTCCTCTTACAGGGGTGAACACCGGGGAGCTGTTTTTT
TRBJ2-1 TRBV12-3/TRBV12-4 many NA CASSSGIEQFF TGTGCCAGCAGTTCAGGTATTGAGCAGTTCTTC
TRBJ2-5 TRBV2 NA TRBD2 CASSTSGTSGDQETQYF TGTGCCAGCAGTACCTCCGGGACTAGCGGGGATCAAGAGACCCAGTACTTC
TRBJ2-5 TRBV19 few NA CASSPGWKTQYF TGTGCCAGTAGCCCCGGGTGGAAGACCCAGTACTTC
TRBJ2-7 TRBV19 NA TRBD2 CASRPGTSGDTYEQYF TGTGCCAGTAGACCCGGGACTAGCGGGGATACCTACGAGCAGTACTTC
TRBJ1-5 TRBV20-1 many NA CSASLPLAESNQPQHF TGCAGTGCTAGTCTCCCGCTGGCTGAGAGCAATCAGCCCCAGCATTTT
TRBJ2-3 TRBV18 NA NA CASSPLASSSTDTQYF TGTGCCAGCTCACCACTGGCTAGCAGTAGCACAGATACGCAGTATTTT
TRBJ2-2 TRBV6-1 few NA CASSGLTNTGELFF TGTGCCAGCAGTGGATTAACTAACACCGGGGAGCTGTTTTTT
TRBJ2-2 TRBV20-1 NA TRBD2 CSARVLTSGITGELFF TGCAGTGCTAGAGTCTTGACTAGCGGTATTACCGGGGAGCTGTTTTTT
TRBJ2-7 TRBV7-2 few NA CASSGRDTISYEQYF TGTGCCAGCAGCGGGAGGGACACCATCTCCTACGAGCAGTACTTC
TRBJ2-2 TRBV4-1 NA NA CASSQDRAGAGELFF TGCGCCAGCAGCCAAGACAGGGCTGGGGCCGGGGAGCTGTTTTTT
TRBJ2-5 TRBV7-2 many TRBD2 CASSLTSGGRETQYF TGTGCCAGCAGTCTTACTAGCGGGGGCAGAGAGACCCAGTACTTC
TRBJ2-5 TRBV20-1 NA NA CSATGGKETQYF TGCAGTGCTACAGGGGGGAAAGAGACCCAGTACTTC
TRBJ2-2 TRBV12-3/TRBV12-4 many NA CASSYSRGAMTGELFF TGTGCCAGCAGTTACTCCAGGGGCGCGATGACCGGGGAGCTGTTTTTT
TRBJ2-7 TRBV20-1 NA TRBD1 CSARGTGNEFYEQYF TGCAGTGCTAGAGGGACAGGGAATGAATTCTACGAGCAGTACTTC
TRBJ1-2 TRBV24-1 NA NA CATSDSGMGYTF TGTGCCACCAGTGATTCGGGAATGGGCTACACCTTC
TRBJ2-7 TRBV19 few TRBD1 CASQAGTGNTYEQYF TGTGCCAGTCAAGCCGGGACAGGCAATACCTACGAGCAGTACTTC
TRBJ1-6 TRBV6-1 NA TRBD1 CASSQDRVRSYNSPLHF TGTGCCAGCAGTCAAGACAGGGTTCGCTCCTATAATTCACCCCTCCACTTT
TRBJ2-2 TRBV24-1 few TRBD1 CATSDLDRGQGGELFF TGTGCCACCAGTGATTTGGACAGGGGGCAGGGCGGGGAGCTGTTTTTT
TRBJ2-3 TRBV3-1 NA NA CASSQGQGVAQYF TGTGCCAGCAGCCAAGGGCAGGGTGTCGCGCAGTATTTT
TRBJ1-5 TRBV7-6 NA NA CASSLSAARNQPQHF TGTGCCAGCAGCTTATCGGCGGCACGCAATCAGCCCCAGCATTTT
TRBJ2-3 TRBV12-3/TRBV12-4 NA NA CASSWTGTRGADTQYF TGTGCCAGCAGTTGGACCGGGACCAGAGGTGCAGATACGCAGTATTTT